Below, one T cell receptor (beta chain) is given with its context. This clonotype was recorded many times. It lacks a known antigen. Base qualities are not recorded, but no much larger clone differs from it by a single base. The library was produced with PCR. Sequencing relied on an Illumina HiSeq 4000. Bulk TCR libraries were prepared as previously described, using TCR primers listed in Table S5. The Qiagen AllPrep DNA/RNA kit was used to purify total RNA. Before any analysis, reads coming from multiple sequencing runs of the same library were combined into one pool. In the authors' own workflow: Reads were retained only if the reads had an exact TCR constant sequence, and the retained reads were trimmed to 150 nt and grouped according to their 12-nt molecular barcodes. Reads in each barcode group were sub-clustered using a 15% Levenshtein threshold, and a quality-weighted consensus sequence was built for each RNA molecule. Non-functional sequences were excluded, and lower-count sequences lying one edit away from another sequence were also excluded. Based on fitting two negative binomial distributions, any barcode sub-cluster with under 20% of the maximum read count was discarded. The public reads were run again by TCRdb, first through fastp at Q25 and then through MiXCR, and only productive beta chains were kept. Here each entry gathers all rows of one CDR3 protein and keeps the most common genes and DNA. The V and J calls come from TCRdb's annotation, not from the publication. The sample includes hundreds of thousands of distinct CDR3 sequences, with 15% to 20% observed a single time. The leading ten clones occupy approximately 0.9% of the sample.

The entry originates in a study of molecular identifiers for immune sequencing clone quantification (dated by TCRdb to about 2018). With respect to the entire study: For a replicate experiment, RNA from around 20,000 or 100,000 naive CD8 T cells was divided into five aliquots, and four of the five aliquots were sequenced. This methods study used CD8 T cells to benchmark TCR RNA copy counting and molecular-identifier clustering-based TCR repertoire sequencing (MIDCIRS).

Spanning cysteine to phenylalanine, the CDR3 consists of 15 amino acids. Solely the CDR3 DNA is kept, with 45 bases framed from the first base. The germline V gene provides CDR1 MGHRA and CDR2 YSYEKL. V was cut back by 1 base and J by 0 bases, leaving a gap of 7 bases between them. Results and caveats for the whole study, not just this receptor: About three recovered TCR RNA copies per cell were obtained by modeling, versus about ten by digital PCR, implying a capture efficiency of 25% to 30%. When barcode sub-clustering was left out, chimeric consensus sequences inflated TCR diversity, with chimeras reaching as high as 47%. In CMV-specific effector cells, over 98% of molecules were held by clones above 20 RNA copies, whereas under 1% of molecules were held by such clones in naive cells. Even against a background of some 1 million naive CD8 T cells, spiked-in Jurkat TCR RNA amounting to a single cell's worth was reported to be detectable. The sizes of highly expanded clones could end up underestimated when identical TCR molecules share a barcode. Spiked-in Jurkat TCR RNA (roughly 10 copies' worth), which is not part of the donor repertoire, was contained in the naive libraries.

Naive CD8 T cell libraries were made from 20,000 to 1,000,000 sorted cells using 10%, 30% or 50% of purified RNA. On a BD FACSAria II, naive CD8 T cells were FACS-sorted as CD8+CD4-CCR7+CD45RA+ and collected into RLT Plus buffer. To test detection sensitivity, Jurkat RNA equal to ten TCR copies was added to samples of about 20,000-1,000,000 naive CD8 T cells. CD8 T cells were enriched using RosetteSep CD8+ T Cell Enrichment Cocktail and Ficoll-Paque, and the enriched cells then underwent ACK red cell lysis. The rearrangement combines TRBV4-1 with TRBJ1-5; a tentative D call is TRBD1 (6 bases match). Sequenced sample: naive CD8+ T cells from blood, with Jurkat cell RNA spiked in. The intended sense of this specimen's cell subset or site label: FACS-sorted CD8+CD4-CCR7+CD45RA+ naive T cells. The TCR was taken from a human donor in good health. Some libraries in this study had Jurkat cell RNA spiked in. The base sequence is TGCGCCAGCAGCCAAGTACAGGGTAGCAATCAGCCCCAGCATTTT. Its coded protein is CASSQVQGSNQPQHF.